One sample yielded the 14 T cell receptor beta chains listed below, sequenced in a study of blood T cells in healthy people across ages. Through a sample-barcoded 5' primer and a J-beta primer mix, a second PCR was run for about 6 to 12 cycles. TCRdb re-derived calls from the 5' RACE reads in MiXCR, one entry per CDR3 protein. The sample records roughly 1.9 million distinct CDR3 sequences, about two fifths being singletons. Sequenced input: blood. Receptor source: a human donor in good health.

The chain couples TRBV20-1 to TRBJ2-1, with 10 bases identical to TRBD2. The germline gives CDR1 DFQATT, CDR2 SNEGSKA (reference sequence). The CDR3 extends over 14 amino acids. After removal of 6 bases from V and 3 bases from J, the junction contained 5 bases not matched to a gene. Here the CDR3 reads CSAFSGGLYNEQFF. In DNA form, the CDR3 reads TGCAGTGCCTTTAGCGGGGGGCTCTACAATGAGCAGTTCTTC.

The table lists this clonotype with a few counts. The rearrangement joins TRBV28 to TRBJ2-7, with D perhaps being TRBD1 or TRBD2 (5 bases each). V lost 1 base and J 1 base, leaving 11 bases between the germline ends. There are 15 residues in the CDR3. Germline values: CDR1 MDHEN, CDR2 SYDVKM. In nucleotides, the CDR3 is TGTGCCAGCAGTTTATTAGGGACGAGTTCCTACGAGCAGTACTTC. This gives the protein CASSLLGTSSYEQYF.

Points on this clonotype: The junction departs from germline at one end; a sequencing error may be responsible. This chain links TRBV5-6 with TRBJ2-7; the D is unclear. The CDR3 is made up of 12 amino acids. Germline loops: CDR1 SGHDT, CDR2 YYEEEE. The CDR3 nucleotides are TGTGCCGGCAGCTCGTCCCGGAGAGAGCAGTACTTC. It is translated as CAGSSSRREQYF.

As regards this clonotype: At one end the junction does not follow the germline gene, possibly because of a read error. The gene calls are TRBV29-1 and TRBJ2-3; D remains ambiguous. CDR1 and CDR2 from the germline V gene are SQVTM and ANQGSEA. The CDR3 covers 14 residues. In DNA, the CDR3 is TGCAGCGTTGTCGGAGCAGCCAGCACAGATACGCAGGATTTT. Amino acid sequence: CSVVGAASTDTQDF.

This clonotype was found a few times. J is TRBJ2-3 and V is TRBV7-9; 8 bases fit TRBD1. CDR3 length equals 15 residues. V dropped 5 bases and J dropped 2; count of bases not matched to a gene: 6. The germline V gene encodes CDR1 SEHNR and CDR2 FQNEAQ (reference sequence). CDR3 bases: TGTGCCAGCAGCATGGCAGGGGGCTACACAGATACGCAGTATTTT. This codes for CASSMAGGYTDTQYF.

This clonotype occurred many times. The rearrangement uses TRBV7-9 and TRBJ2-7; no clear D gene. Germline CDR1 and CDR2: SEHNR and FQNEAQ (reference sequence). Trimming removed 6 bases at V and 0 bases at J, with 9 bases between. The CDR3 spans 13 residues. CDR3 amino acids: CASRLSGSYEQYF. DNA of the CDR3: TGTGCCAGCAGACTCTCGGGCTCCTACGAGCAGTACTTC.

This clonotype was observed at least ten times. The J gene is TRBJ2-5, the V gene TRBV20-1, with TRBD1 as a possible D gene (6 bases). V was clipped by 3 bases and J by 0 bases, with 14 bases between them. From germline, CDR1 is DFQATT and CDR2 SNEGSKA (reference sequence). This CDR3 region has 15 residues. The DNA for the CDR3 is TGCAGTGCTAGTATTGACAGGCCTTACCAAGAGACCCAGTACTTC. Encoded protein: CSASIDRPYQETQYF.

The genes are TRBV6-5 and TRBJ2-4; no firm D call. With the DNA end fitting TRBJ2-7 better, the J assignment may be wrong. This CDR3 spans 12 amino acids. Per the germline V gene, CDR1 is MNHEY and CDR2 is SVGAGI. The CDR3 coding sequence is TGTGCCAGCAGTTACCCCCCCAGCGAGCAGTACTTC. Its protein product is CASSYPPSEQYF.

This clonotype was seen more than once but under ten times. The J gene is TRBJ1-2, the V gene TRBV12-3 or TRBV12-4, with D unclear. V was clipped by 5 bases and J by 3 bases, with 13 bases between them. The CDR3 spans 14 residues. CDR3 residues: CASSTSRADYGYTF. The DNA of the CDR3 is TGTGCCAGCAGTACCTCTAGGGCGGACTATGGCTACACCTTC.

V usage is TRBV6-4 and J usage is TRBJ1-2; 9 nucleotides line up with TRBD1. There are 16 residues in the CDR3. In germline, CDR1 is MRHNA, CDR2 SNTAGT. Trimming at V came to 5 bases and at J to 3 bases, leaving 10 bases not matched to a gene. The CDR3 here is CASSPTFWDRDYGYTF. The CDR3 bases are TGTGCCAGCAGTCCAACCTTTTGGGACAGGGACTATGGCTACACCTTC.

The gene calls are TRBV10-3 and TRBJ2-5, with TRBD1 matching 10 bases. CDR3 size: 14 residues. The ends lost 6 bases at V and 4 bases at J; junction bases unmatched: 5. Germline loops: CDR1 ENHRY, CDR2 SYGVKD. In DNA form, the CDR3 reads TGTGCCATCAGAGAAGACAGGGGGCGAGAGACCCAGTACTTC. Translated: CAIREDRGRETQYF.

This clonotype has only one observation. The V and J genes are TRBV20-1 and TRBJ2-1; 12 bases fit TRBD2. The CDR3 runs 16 residues. Per the germline V gene, CDR1 is DFQATT and CDR2 is SNEGSKA (reference sequence). Unmatched junction bases numbered 8, after V lost 0 bases and J lost 8 bases. The CDR3, as DNA: TGCAGTGCTAGAGATGGACTAGCGGGGTCCTGGGATGAGCAGTTCTTC. Its protein is CSARDGLAGSWDEQFF.

The J gene is TRBJ1-6, the V gene TRBV6-5; 7 bases align to TRBD1. The germline V gene has CDR1 MNHEY and CDR2 SVGAGI. The CDR3 extends over 15 amino acids. J gave up 6 bases and V 6 bases, and 8 bases lay outside the gene matches. The CDR3 nucleotides read TGTGCCAGCAGGCCCCTCGGGACAGTTAATTCACCCCTCCACTTT. It codes for CASRPLGTVNSPLHF.

A few counts support this clonotype. This chain joins TRBV27 and TRBJ1-4; D perhaps matches TRBD1 (6 bases). Trimming took 7 bases from V and 8 from J, leaving 20 bases between them. Germline CDR1 is MNHEY and CDR2 is SMNVEV (reference sequence). The CDR3 is 15 amino acids. The CDR3 is CASTTSGGRGEKLFF. The CDR3 DNA reads as TGTGCCAGCACCACCTCGGGGGGCCGAGGGGAAAAACTGTTTTTT.